The table lists the clone carrying this T cell receptor beta chain with a few counts. The data belong to a study of naive and memory T cell subsets. Trimming took off 0 bases at V and 8 bases at J, with 9 bases between the two ends. The CDR3 runs to 13 residues. Germline CDR1 SGDLS, CDR2 YYNGEE. TCR cDNA received a 3' ligated oligonucleotide that carried a UMI. The SP2 primer and nested alpha and beta constant region primers amplified ligated cDNA in four rounds. TCRdb re-called the 5' RACE reads through MiXCR, storing one row per CDR3 protein. The sample has about 62,000 distinct CDR3 sequences, more than 6% seen once.

The chain recombines TRBV9 with TRBJ2-4, with TRBD2 as a possible D gene (5 bases). The source of this sequence is a female donor in good health. The DNA for the CDR3 is TGTGCCAGCAGCGTAGGTCGGGGAGACATTCAGTACTTC. Its protein product is CASSVGRGDIQYF.